This TCR beta chain was sequenced for a study of CD8 T cells in Susac syndrome. Random hexamers were used to reverse transcribe 0.5 to 1 ug of RNA. Each CDR3 protein gets one entry after TCRdb re-called the immunoSEQ multiplex PCR reads with MiXCR. The sample lists 40,000 to 60,000 distinct CDR3 sequences; roughly 93% were seen once. This CDR3 spans 14 amino acids. The ends were cut back, 0 bases at V and 5 bases at J, with 11 bases in the middle. Germline CDR1 is SGHDN and CDR2 is FVKESK. TEMRA cells were enriched by FACS, and CD4+ and CD8+ T cells were negatively isolated. Sequenced input: CD8+ T cells from PBMCs. The chain employs TRBV14 and TRBJ2-7; D ambiguous. This receptor was taken from a human donor with multiple sclerosis. CDR3: CASSQEREVDEQYF. The CDR3, as DNA: TGTGCCAGCAGCCAAGAAAGGGAAGTCGACGAGCAGTACTTC.